What follows describes a single T cell receptor (beta chain). This record comes from a study of T cell changes during pregnancy in multiple sclerosis. The assay was immunoSEQ multiplex PCR, and TCRdb's table has in-frame clones only and misses some. The table records under 150,000 clones, roughly 95% of them present only once. V was pared by 6 bases and J by 2 bases, with 14 bases between. The germline V gene encodes CDR1 MNHNY and CDR2 SVGAGI (reference sequence). The CDR3 spans 15 residues. This chain uses TRBV6-6 with TRBJ1-5; possible D gene TRBD1, 5 bases. The starting material was peripheral blood, obtained after pregnancy. The clonotype originates from a female donor with multiple sclerosis, enrolled in a pregnancy study. The CDR3 loop reads CASSSREGGNQPQHF. CDR3 nucleotide sequence: TGTGCCAGCAGCAGCAGGGAAGGAGGCAATCAGCCCCAGCATTTT.